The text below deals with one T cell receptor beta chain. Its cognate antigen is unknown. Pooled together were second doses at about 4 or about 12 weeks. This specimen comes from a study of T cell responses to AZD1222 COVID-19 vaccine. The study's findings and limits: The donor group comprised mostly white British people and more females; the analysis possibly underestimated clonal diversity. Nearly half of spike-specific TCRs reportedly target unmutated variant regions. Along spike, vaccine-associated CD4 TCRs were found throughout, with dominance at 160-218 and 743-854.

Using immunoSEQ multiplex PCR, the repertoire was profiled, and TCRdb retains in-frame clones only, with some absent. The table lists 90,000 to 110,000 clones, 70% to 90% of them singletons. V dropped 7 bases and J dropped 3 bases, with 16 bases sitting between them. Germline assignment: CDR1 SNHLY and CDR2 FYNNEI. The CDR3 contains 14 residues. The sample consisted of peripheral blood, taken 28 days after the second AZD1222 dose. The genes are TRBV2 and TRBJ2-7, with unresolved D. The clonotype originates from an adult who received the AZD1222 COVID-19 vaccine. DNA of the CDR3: TGTGCCAGCAAAGGCAGCTCAGAGGTCTACGAGCAGTACTTC. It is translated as CASKGSSEVYEQYF.